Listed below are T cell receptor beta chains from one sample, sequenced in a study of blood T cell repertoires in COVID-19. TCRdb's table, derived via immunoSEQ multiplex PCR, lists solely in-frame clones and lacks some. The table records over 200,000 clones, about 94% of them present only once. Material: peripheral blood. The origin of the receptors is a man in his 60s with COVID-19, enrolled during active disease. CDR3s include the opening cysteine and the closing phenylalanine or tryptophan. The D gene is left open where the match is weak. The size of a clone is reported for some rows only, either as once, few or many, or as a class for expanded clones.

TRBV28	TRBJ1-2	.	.	TGTGCCAGCAGTTTATCGGTCACGGGCTATGGCTACACCTTC	CASSLSVTGYGYTF
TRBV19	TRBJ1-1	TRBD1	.	TGTGCCAGTAGGGAAGGACAGGGTTTCACTGAAGCTTTCTTT	CASREGQGFTEAFF
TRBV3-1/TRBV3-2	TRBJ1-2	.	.	TGTGCCAGCAGCCCCGAAGATCGGAACTATGGCTACACCTTC	CASSPEDRNYGYTF
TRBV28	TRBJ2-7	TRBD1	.	TGTGCCAGCAGCCGATACGGGACAGGGGGGAACGAGCAGTACTTC	CASSRYGTGGNEQYF
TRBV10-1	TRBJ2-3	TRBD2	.	TGCGCCAGCAGTGAGTCGACTAGCGGGGCCACAGATACGCAGTATTTT	CASSESTSGATDTQYF
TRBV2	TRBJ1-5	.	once	TGTGCCAGCAGGAGGACGGGGAACAATCAGCCCCAGCATTTT	CASRRTGNNQPQHF
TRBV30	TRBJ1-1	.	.	TGTGCCGGCAAGCGGGGGGGAGCTTTCTTT	CAGKRGGAFF
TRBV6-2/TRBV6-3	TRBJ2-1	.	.	TGTGCCAGCAGTTATCCAAATGAGCAGTTCTTC	CASSYPNEQFF
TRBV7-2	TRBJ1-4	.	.	TGTGCCAGCAGCTTTAGACAAGAGGGTGAAAAACTGTTTTTT	CASSFRQEGEKLFF
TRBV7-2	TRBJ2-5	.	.	TGTGCCAGCAGCTTAGGAGCAGGGATGGAGACCCAGTACTTC	CASSLGAGMETQYF
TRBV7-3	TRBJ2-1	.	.	TGTGCCAGCCCGCCTCGGCGGGGCAGTCAATACAATGAGCAGTTCTTC	CASPPRRGSQYNEQFF
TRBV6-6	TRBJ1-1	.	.	TGTGCCAGCAGTTACTCGGCGGGCACTGAAGCTTTCTTT	CASSYSAGTEAFF
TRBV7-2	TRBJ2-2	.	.	TGTGCCAGCAGCCCAGGTGTGGGGGAGCTGTTTTTT	CASSPGVGELFF
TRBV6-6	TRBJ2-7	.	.	TGTGCCAGCGGGGGGAATCGCGAGCAGTACTTC	CASGGNREQYF
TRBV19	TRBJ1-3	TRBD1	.	TGTGCCAGTAGTACTGGCGACAGGGTCCCTGGAAACACCATATATTTT	CASSTGDRVPGNTIYF
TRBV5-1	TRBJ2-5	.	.	TGCGCCAGCAGCTTGGGTTCTTGGACAGTAGAGACCCAGTACTTC	CASSLGSWTVETQYF
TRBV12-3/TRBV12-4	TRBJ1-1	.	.	TGTGCCAGCAACTTAAGCGGTTATGAAGCTTTCTTT	CASNLSGYEAFF
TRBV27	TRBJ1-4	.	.	TGTGCCAGCAGCCTTGGGGCAGCAACTAATGAAAAACTGTTTTTT	CASSLGAATNEKLFF
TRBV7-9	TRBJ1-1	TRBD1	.	TGTGCCAGCAGCCGGACAGGGCAGAACACTGAAGCTTTCTTT	CASSRTGQNTEAFF
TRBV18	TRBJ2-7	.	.	TGTGCCAGCTCACAACAAAGCTCCTACGAGCAGTACTTC	CASSQQSSYEQYF
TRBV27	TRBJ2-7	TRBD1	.	TGTGCCAGCAGTTCGTCCCCACAGGGGGCGGGCTCCTACGAGCAGTACTTC	CASSSSPQGAGSYEQYF
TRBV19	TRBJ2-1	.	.	TGTGCCAGTAGTATCCCCCAGAGGAGCTCCTACAATGAGCAGTTCTTC	CASSIPQRSSYNEQFF
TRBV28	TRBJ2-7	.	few	TGTGCCAGCAGTGGGGCATTTCGCCCCGAGCAGTACTTC	CASSGAFRPEQYF
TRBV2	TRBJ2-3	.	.	TGTGCCAGCAAAAAACGGGGGGCCCGGGACGATACGCAGTATTTT	CASKKRGARDDTQYF
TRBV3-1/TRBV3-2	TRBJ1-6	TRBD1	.	TGTGCCAGCAGCCCCCCCGGCGGGACAGGGGGCTCACCCCTCCACTTT	CASSPPGGTGGSPLHF
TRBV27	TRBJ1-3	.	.	TGTGCCAGCAGTCATGGACAGAGCTCTGGAAACACCATATATTTT	CASSHGQSSGNTIYF
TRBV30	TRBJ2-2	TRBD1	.	TGTGCCTGGAGGGGACAGGGACCCGGGGAGCTGTTTTTT	CAWRGQGPGELFF
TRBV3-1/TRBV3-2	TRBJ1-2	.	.	TGTGCCAGCAGCCAAGTAGGGCGCAGGGGCTATGGCTACACCTTC	CASSQVGRRGYGYTF
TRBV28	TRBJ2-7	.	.	TGTGCCAGCAGGGATCCAGGACTGCAGTACTTC	CASRDPGLQYF
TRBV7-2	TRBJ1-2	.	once	TGTGCCAGCAGTGTCGGTCGGGGTGGCTACACCTTC	CASSVGRGGYTF
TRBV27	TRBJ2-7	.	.	TGTGCCAGCAGCCCGAGATTAAGCTACGAGCAGTACTTC	CASSPRLSYEQYF
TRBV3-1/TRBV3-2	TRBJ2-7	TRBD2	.	TGTGCCAGCAGCCACAGCGCGGGAGGGGGCGAGCAGTACTTC	CASSHSAGGGEQYF
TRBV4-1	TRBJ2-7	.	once	TGCGCCAGCAGCCGGGAGGCGATCTCCTACGAGCAGTACTTC	CASSREAISYEQYF